Here is one TCR beta chain with its context. These data belong to a study of blood T cell repertoires in COVID-19. The wider study: COVID-19 samples, acute and convalescent, were from the United States, Italy and Spain.

The CDR3 is 13 residues long. V was shortened by 2 bases and J by 2 bases, with 9 bases between the two germline ends. Germline CDR1 GTSNPN, CDR2 SVGIG (reference sequence). Profiling relied on immunoSEQ multiplex PCR, and the TCRdb table lists in-frame clones only, not all of them. The sample holds 130,000 to 150,000 clones, roughly 84% seen once. The chain joins TRBV30 to TRBJ1-2; TRBD1 is a possible D gene (5 bases). This sequence originates from a human donor in a cohort sampled during active COVID-19. The specimen was peripheral blood. DNA of the CDR3: TGTGCCTGGAGTCCTCGACAGAACTATGGCTACACCTTC. Its translation is CAWSPRQNYGYTF.